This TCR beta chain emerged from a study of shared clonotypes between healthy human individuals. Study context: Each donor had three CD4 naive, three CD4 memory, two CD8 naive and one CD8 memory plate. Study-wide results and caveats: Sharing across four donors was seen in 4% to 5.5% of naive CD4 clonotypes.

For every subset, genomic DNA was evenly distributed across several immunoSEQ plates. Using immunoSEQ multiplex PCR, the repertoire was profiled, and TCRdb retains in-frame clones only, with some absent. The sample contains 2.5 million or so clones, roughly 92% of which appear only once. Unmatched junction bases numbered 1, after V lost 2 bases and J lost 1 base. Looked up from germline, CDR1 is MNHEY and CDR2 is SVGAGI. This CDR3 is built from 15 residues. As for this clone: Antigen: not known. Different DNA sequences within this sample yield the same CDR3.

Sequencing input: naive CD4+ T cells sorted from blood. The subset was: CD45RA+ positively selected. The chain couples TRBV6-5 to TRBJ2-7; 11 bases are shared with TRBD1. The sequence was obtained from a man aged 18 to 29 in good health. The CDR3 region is CASSYRDRGSYEQYF. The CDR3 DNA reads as TGTGCCAGCAGTTACAGGGACAGGGGGTCCTACGAGCAGTACTTC.